This is a list of T cell receptor beta chains from one sample in a study of CD8 T cells in ankylosing spondylitis. TCRdb called the 5' RACE reads again in MiXCR, with one record for every CDR3 protein. The table shows a few hundred thousand distinct CDR3 sequences, with 5.5% to 7.5% occurring only once. The sequencing input was blood, either unsorted or a sorted T cell fraction (not recorded which). Receptors were obtained from a male donor with ankylosing spondylitis. Both conserved end residues are part of each CDR3. The D gene is left open where the match is weak. Some rows mark clone size as missing; the rest say once, few, many or name a class of expanded clone.

>TRBV29-1|TRBJ1-1|few|NA
CSVFVGSPEAFF
TGCAGCGTTTTTGTAGGTAGCCCTGAAGCTTTCTTT
>TRBV5-5|TRBJ1-2|NA|TRBD1
CASTNGRTGGAFGYTF
TGTGCCAGCACCAACGGGAGAACAGGGGGCGCCTTTGGCTACACCTTC
>TRBV29-1|TRBJ2-7|many|TRBD1
CSVQGWTGAYEQYF
TGCAGCGTTCAAGGGTGGACAGGGGCTTACGAGCAGTACTTC
>TRBV5-1|TRBJ1-1|few|TRBD1
CASSSGQGEAFF
TGCGCCAGCAGCTCAGGACAGGGTGAAGCTTTCTTT
>TRBV7-3|TRBJ2-3|many|NA
CASSSSASTDTQYF
TGTGCCAGCAGCTCAAGCGCTAGCACAGATACGCAGTATTTT
>TRBV20-1|TRBJ2-3|many|TRBD2
CSATAEGLTIFDADTQYF
TGCAGTGCCACAGCTGAGGGACTAACCATTTTCGATGCAGATACGCAGTATTTT
>TRBV29-1|TRBJ2-1|many|NA
CSVEWRGRDNEQFF
TGCAGCGTTGAATGGCGGGGCAGAGACAATGAGCAGTTCTTC
>TRBV7-9|TRBJ2-1|many|TRBD2
CASSSEAGGLDEQFF
TGTGCCAGCAGCTCCGAAGCGGGGGGGCTCGATGAGCAGTTCTTC
>TRBV28|TRBJ1-6|many|NA
CASSYGQSDSPLHF
TGTGCCAGCAGTTACGGACAGTCGGATTCACCCCTCCACTTT
>TRBV7-8|TRBJ1-6|few|NA
CASSHPGVRNSPLHF
TGTGCCAGCAGCCACCCAGGGGTTAGGAATTCACCCCTCCACTTT